Sequencing of this T cell receptor (beta chain) was carried out in a study of T-cell reconstitution after alpha-beta-depleted transplantation in children. Notes on the study in general: Diversity of TCRbeta at day 60 was high in some patients, arising from surviving recipient T cells and thymic progenitors. The origin of alpha-beta T cells about two months after transplant was reportedly several hundred expanded graft clones. A year post-transplant, T-cell counts and diversity derived mostly from newly produced T cells.

V dropped 5 bases and J dropped 5 bases, with 9 bases sitting between them. The CDR3 covers 13 residues. Researchers prepared the TCRbeta library using unique molecular identifiers, the study reports. TCRdb analysed the PCR reads with MiXCR anew, one entry per CDR3 protein. The table has roughly 74,000 distinct CDR3 sequences, roughly 20% seen once. This clonotype was observed many times. Its target is not known. The material was PBMCs, mostly from graft donor cells, obtained 360 days after TCRalphabeta/CD19-depleted stem cell transplant. This sequence originates from a male patient between 2 and 10 years old who had a stem cell transplant for acute lymphoblastic leukemia, so the T cells may come from the graft donor. The V call is TRBV12-3 or TRBV12-4, the J call TRBJ2-2; a possible D gene is TRBD2 (6 bases). For the CDR3, the DNA is TGTGCCAGCAGTGGGGGGAGGACCGGGGAGCTGTTTTTT. Amino acid sequence: CASSGGRTGELFF.